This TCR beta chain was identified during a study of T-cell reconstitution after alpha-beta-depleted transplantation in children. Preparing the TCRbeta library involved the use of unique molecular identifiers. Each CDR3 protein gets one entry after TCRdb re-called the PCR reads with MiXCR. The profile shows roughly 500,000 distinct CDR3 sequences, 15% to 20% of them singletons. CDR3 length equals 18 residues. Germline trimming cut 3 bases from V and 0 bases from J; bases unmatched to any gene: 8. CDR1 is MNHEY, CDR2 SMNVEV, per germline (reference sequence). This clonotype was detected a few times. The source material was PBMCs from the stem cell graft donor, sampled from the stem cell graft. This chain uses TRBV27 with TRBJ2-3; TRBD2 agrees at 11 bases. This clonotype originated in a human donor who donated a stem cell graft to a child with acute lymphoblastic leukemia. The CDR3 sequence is CASSFGLAGGPSTDTQYF. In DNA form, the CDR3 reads TGTGCCAGCAGTTTTGGCCTAGCGGGAGGCCCCAGCACAGATACGCAGTATTTT.